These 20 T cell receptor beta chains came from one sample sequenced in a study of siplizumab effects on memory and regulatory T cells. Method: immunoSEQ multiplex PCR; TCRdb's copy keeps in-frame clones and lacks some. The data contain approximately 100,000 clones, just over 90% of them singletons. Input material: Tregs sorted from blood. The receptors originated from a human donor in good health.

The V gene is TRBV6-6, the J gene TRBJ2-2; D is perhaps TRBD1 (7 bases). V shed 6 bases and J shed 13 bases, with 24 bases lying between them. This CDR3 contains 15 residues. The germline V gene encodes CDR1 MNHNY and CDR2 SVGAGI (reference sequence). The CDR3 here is CASRPTGAARGTLFF. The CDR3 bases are TGTGCCAGCAGACCCACAGGGGCCGCTCGGGGGACGCTGTTTTTT.

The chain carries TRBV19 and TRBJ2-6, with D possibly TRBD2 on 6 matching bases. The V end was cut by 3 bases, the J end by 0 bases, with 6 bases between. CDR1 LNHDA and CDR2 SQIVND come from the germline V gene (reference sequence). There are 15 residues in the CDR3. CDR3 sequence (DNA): TGTGCCAGTAGTATGGGAGGCTCTGGGGCCAACGTCCTGACTTTC. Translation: CASSMGGSGANVLTF.

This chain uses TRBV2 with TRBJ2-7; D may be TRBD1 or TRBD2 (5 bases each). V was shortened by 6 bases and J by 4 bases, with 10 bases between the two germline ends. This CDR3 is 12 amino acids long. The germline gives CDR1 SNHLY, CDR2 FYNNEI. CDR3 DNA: TGTGCCAGCAGGGGGCTAGCTTACGAGCAGTACTTC. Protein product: CASRGLAYEQYF.

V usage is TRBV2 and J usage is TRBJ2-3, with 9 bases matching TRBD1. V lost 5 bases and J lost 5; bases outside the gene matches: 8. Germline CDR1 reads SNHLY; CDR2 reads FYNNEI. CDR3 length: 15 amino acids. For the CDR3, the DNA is TGTGCCAGCAGTAAGGACAGGGGAAGTGTAGATACGCAGTATTTT. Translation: CASSKDRGSVDTQYF.

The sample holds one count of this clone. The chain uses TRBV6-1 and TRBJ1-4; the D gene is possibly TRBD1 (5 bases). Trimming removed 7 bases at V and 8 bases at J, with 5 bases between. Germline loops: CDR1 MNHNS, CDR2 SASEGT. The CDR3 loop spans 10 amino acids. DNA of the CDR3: TGTGCCAGCAAGGGGGAAAAACTGTTTTTT. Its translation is CASKGEKLFF.

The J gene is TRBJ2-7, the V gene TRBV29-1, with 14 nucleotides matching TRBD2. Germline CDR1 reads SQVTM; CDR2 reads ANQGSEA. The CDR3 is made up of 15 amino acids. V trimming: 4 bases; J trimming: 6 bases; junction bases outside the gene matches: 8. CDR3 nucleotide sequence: TGCAGCGTTGCCCCGGGACTAGCGGGAGTTATCGAGCAGTACTTC. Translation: CSVAPGLAGVIEQYF.

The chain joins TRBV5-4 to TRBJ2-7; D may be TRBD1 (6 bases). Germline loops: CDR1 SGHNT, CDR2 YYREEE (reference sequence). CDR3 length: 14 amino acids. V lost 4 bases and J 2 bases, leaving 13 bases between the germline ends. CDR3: CASSVLGTTYEQYF. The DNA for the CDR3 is TGTGCCAGCAGCGTACTCGGGACAACCTACGAGCAGTACTTC.

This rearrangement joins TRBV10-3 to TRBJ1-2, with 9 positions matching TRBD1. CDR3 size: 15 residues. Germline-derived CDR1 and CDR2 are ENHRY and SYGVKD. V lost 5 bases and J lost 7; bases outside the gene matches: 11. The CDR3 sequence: CAISPGQGSIGGYTF. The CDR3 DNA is TGTGCCATCAGTCCGGGACAGGGCTCAATCGGTGGCTACACCTTC.

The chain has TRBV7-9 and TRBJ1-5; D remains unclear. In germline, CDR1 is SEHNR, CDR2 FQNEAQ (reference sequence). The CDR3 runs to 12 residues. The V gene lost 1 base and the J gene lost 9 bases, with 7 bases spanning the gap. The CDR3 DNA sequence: TGTGCCAGCAGCTTAGTTCGTGGGCCCCAGCATTTT. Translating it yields CASSLVRGPQHF.

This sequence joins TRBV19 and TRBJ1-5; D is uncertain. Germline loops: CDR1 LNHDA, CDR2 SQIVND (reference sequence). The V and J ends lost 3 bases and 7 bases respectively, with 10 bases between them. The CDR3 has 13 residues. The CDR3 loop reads CASSIGSRQPQHF. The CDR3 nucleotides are TGTGCCAGTAGTATTGGGTCGCGGCAGCCCCAGCATTTT.

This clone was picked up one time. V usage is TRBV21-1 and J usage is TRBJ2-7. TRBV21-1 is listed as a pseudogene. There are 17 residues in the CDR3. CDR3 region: CASSNQGTPGPRYEQYF. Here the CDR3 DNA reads TGTGCCAGCAGCAACCAAGGGACCCCGGGTCCGCGGTACGAGCAGTACTTC.

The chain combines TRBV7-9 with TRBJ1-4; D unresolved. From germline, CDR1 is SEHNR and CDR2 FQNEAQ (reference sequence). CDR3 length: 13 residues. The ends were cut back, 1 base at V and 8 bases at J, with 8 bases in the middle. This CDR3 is CASSLEPGEKLFF. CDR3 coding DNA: TGTGCCAGCAGCTTAGAACCGGGGGAAAAACTGTTTTTT. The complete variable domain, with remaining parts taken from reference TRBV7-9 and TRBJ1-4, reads DTGVSQNPRHKITKRGQNVTFRCDPISEHNRLYWYRQTLGQGPEFLTYFQNEAQLEKSRLLSDRFSAERPKGSFSTLEIQRTEQGDSAMYLCASSLEPGEKLFFGSGTQLSVL.

Written as DNA, the CDR3 is TGTGCCAGCAGTGATTTTAACATCGGCTACACCTTC. It encodes CASSDFNIGYTF. The genes are TRBV6-1 and TRBJ1-2; no reliable D call. The V end was cut by 3 bases, the J end by 8 bases, with 10 bases between. CDR1 is MNHNS, CDR2 SASEGT, per germline. CDR3 length equals 12 residues.

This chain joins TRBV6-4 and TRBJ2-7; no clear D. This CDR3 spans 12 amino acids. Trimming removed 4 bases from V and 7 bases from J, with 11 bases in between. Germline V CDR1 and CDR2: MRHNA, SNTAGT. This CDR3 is CASSGTAREQYF. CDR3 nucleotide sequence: TGTGCCAGCAGTGGCACGGCCCGGGAGCAGTACTTC.

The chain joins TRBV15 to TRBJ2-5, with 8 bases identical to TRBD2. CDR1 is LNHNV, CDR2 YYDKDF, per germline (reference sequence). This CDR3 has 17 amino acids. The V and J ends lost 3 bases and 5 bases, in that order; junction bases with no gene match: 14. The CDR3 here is CATSRKRLAGGRETQYF. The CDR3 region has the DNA TGTGCCACCAGCAGGAAACGACTGGCGGGGGGTCGGGAGACCCAGTACTTC.

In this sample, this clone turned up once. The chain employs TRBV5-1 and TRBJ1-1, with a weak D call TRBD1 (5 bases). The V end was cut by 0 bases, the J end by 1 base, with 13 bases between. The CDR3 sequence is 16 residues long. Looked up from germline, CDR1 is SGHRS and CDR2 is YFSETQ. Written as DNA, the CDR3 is TGCGCCAGCAGCTTGGTACGGGGGGTAGCGAACACTGAAGCTTTCTTT. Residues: CASSLVRGVANTEAFF.

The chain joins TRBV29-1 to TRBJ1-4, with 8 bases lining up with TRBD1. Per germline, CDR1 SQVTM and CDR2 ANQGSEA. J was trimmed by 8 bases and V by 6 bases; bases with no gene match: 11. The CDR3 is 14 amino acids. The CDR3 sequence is CSVDSTGGGEKLFF. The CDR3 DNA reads TGCAGCGTGGACTCTACAGGGGGTGGGGAAAAACTGTTTTTT.

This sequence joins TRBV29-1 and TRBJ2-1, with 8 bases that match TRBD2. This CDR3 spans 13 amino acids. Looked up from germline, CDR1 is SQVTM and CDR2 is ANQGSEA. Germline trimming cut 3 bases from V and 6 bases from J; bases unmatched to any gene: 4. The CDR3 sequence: CSVDPSGSNEQFF. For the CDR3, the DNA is TGCAGCGTTGACCCTAGCGGGTCCAATGAGCAGTTCTTC.

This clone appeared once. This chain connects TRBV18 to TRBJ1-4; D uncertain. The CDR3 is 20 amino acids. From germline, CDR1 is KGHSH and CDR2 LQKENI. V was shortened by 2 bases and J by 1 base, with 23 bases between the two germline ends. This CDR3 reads CASSPFPVSSTSVTNEKLFF. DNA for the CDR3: TGTGCCAGCTCACCATTCCCAGTATCTTCGACCTCCGTAACTAATGAAAAACTGTTTTTT.

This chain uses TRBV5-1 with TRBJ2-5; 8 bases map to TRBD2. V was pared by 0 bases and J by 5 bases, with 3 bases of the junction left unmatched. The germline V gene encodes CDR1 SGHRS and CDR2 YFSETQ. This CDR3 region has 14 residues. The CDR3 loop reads CASSLAGLVETQYF. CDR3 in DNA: TGCGCCAGCAGCTTGGCGGGACTAGTTGAGACCCAGTACTTC.